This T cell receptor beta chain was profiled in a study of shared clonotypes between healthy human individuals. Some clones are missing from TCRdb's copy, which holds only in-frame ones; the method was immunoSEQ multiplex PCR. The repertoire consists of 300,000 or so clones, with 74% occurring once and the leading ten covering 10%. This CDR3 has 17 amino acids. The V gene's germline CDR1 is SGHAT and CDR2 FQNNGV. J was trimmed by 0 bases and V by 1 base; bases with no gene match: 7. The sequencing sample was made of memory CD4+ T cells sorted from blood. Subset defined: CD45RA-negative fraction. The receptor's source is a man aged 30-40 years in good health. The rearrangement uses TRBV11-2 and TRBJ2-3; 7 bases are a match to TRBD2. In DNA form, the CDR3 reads TGTGCCAGCAGCTTAGGTACGGCTAGCGGTAGCACAGATACGCAGTATTTT. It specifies CASSLGTASGSTDTQYF.